The 15 T cell receptor beta chains presented below share a single source sample, sequenced in a study of CD8 T cells in ankylosing spondylitis. TCRdb re-called the 5' RACE reads through MiXCR, storing one row per CDR3 protein. The repertoire holds around 39,000 distinct CDR3 sequences, with roughly an eighth as singletons. The specimen sequenced was synovial fluid, either unsorted or a sorted T cell fraction (not recorded which). These receptors all come from a male donor with ankylosing spondylitis.

The table lists this clonotype with a few counts. This sequence joins TRBV5-6 and TRBJ2-5; D not resolved. The CDR3 length is 14 residues. Germline V gives CDR1 SGHDT, CDR2 YYEEEE. V was trimmed by 0 bases and J by 5 bases, leaving 11 bases between them. The CDR3 loop reads CASSLGQPGETQYF. Written as DNA, the CDR3 is TGTGCCAGCAGCTTGGGGCAACCCGGGGAGACCCAGTACTTC.

This clonotype was seen at least ten times. The rearrangement links TRBV10-2 to TRBJ2-1; 10 bases match TRBD2. Germline CDR1 and CDR2: WSHSY and SAAADI. This CDR3 region has 14 residues. Unmatched junction bases numbered 2, after V lost 2 bases and J lost 7 bases. Here the CDR3 reads CASSETSGKNEQFF. CDR3 nucleotide sequence: TGCGCCAGCAGTGAGACTAGCGGGAAGAATGAGCAGTTCTTC.

The sample holds a few counts of this clonotype. The chain has TRBV12-3 or TRBV12-4 and TRBJ2-7; tentatively, D is TRBD1 (6 bases). V was clipped by 5 bases and J by 3 bases, with 8 bases between them. The CDR3 covers 12 residues. In DNA form, the CDR3 reads TGTGCCAGCAGTCCACAGGGCTACGAGCAGTACTTC. This codes for CASSPQGYEQYF.

This clonotype was counted ten times or more. The V gene is TRBV9, the J gene TRBJ2-6; perhaps TRBD1 as D (6 bases). The germline CDR1 and CDR2 sequences are SGDLS and YYNGEE. The CDR3 is 14 amino acids. Trimming removed 7 bases at V and 2 bases at J, with 10 bases between. The CDR3 region is CASGQRPGANVLTF. The CDR3 nucleotides are TGTGCCAGCGGACAGCGGCCTGGGGCCAACGTCCTGACTTTC. The entire variable domain, with the rest obtained from reference TRBV9 and TRBJ2-6, is as follows: DSGVTQTPKHLITATGQRVTLRCSPRSGDLSVYWYQQSLDQGLQFLIQYYNGEERAKGNILERFSAQQFPDLHSELNLSSLELGDSALYFCASGQRPGANVLTFGAGSRLTVL.

This clonotype was observed at least ten times. The CDR3 sequence: CASSSGTGSTDTQYF. The CDR3 bases are TGTGCCAGCAGTAGCGGGACAGGAAGCACAGATACGCAGTATTTT. This chain connects TRBV6-2 or TRBV6-3 to TRBJ2-3, with TRBD1 as a possible D gene (8 bases). The length of the CDR3 is 15 residues. V was clipped by 5 bases and J by 0 bases, with 12 bases between them. Germline-derived CDR1 and CDR2 are MNHEY and SVGEGT.

The chain uses TRBV29-1 and TRBJ1-2; a weak D match, TRBD1 (5 bases). V shed 4 bases and J shed 4 bases, with 13 bases lying between them. Germline V CDR1 and CDR2: SQVTM, ANQGSEA. The CDR3 is 13 residues long. The CDR3 nucleotides are TGCAGCGTTGCGAAGGGACCAACCTATGGCTACACCTTC. This encodes CSVAKGPTYGYTF. Together with reference TRBV29-1 and TRBJ1-2, the CDR3 gives the full variable domain: SAVISQKPSRDICQRGTSLTIQCQVDSQVTMMFWYRQQPGQSLTLIATANQGSEATYESGFVIDKFPISRPNLTFSTLTVSNMSPEDSSIYLCSVAKGPTYGYTFGSGTRLTVV.

This clonotype was seen ten or more times. Here the CDR3 reads CASSESGKSSYEQYF. The CDR3 nucleotides read TGTGCCAGCAGTGAATCGGGTAAAAGCTCCTACGAGCAGTACTTC. The genes are TRBV25-1 and TRBJ2-7, with unresolved D. The ends were cut back, 1 base at V and 0 bases at J, with 10 bases in the middle. Germline loops: CDR1 MGHDK, CDR2 SYGVNS. The CDR3 has 15 amino acids.

This clonotype was detected a few times. Relative to the germline gene, one junction end is altered; a read error may explain this. This chain connects TRBV28 to TRBJ1-6, with D unresolved. The CDR3 extends over 15 amino acids. The V gene's germline CDR1 is MDHEN and CDR2 SYDVKM. CDR3 in DNA: TGTGCCAGCAGCTTAGGCCTCTCCCATAATTCACCCCTCCACTTT. It is translated as CASSLGLSHNSPLHF.

This clonotype has more than one count but fewer than ten. The rearrangement joins TRBV5-1 to TRBJ2-6; 10 bases are shared with TRBD1. Germline CDR1 is SGHRS and CDR2 is YFSETQ. This CDR3 has 16 amino acids. The V gene end was trimmed by 8 bases and the J gene end by 0 bases; junction bases not matched to a gene: 5. The CDR3: CASTGTGASGANVLTF. The CDR3 DNA reads TGCGCCAGTACCGGGACAGGGGCCTCTGGGGCCAACGTCCTGACTTTC. Together with reference TRBV5-1 and TRBJ2-6, the CDR3 gives the full variable domain: KAGVTQTPRYLIKTRGQQVTLSCSPISGHRSVSWYQQTPGQGLQFLFEYFSETQRNKGNFPGRFSGRQFSNSRSEMNVSTLELGDSALYLCASTGTGASGANVLTFGAGSRLTVL.

This clonotype was recorded many times. This sequence joins TRBV7-8 and TRBJ1-6, with a possible D match to TRBD1 (5 bases). This CDR3 spans 13 amino acids. Germline loops: CDR1 SGHVS, CDR2 FQNEAQ. V was pared by 5 bases and J by 13 bases, with 15 bases between. DNA of the CDR3: TGTGCCAGCAGCCCGACGAGGGGTAGGCCCCTCCACTTT. This gives the protein CASSPTRGRPLHF.

This clonotype was counted a few times. The V call is TRBV30, the J call TRBJ2-1, with 8 bases fitting TRBD2. V shed 4 bases, J shed 3 bases, and the junction held 14 bases outside the gene matches. The CDR3 spans 17 residues. From germline, CDR1 is GTSNPN and CDR2 SVGIG (reference sequence). CDR3 coding DNA: TGTGCCTGGACCAGTAGGGACGGGGCGGGGGGCTACAATGAGCAGTTCTTC. This sequence encodes CAWTSRDGAGGYNEQFF.

This chain links TRBV5-4 with TRBJ1-6; 8 bases are shared with TRBD1. The CDR3 is 20 amino acids. Germline V CDR1 and CDR2: SGHNT, YYREEE (reference sequence). The J segment lost 0 bases and the V segment lost 3 bases, leaving 14 bases of the junction unmatched. The CDR3 nucleotides are TGTGCCAGCAGCTCAACCGGGACAGGAATGCTTAGCTCCTATAATTCACCCCTCCACTTT. Amino acids: CASSSTGTGMLSSYNSPLHF.

This clonotype was seen a few times. The chain combines TRBV12-3 or TRBV12-4 with TRBJ1-5; D unresolved. The CDR3 runs 17 residues. The V gene lost 0 bases and the J gene lost 4 bases, with 16 bases spanning the gap. CDR3 sequence (DNA): TGTGCCAGCAGTTTAGCTCCGACGGGTTTAATGAATCAGCCCCAGCATTTT. Translating gives CASSLAPTGLMNQPQHF.

The J gene is TRBJ1-2, the V gene TRBV6-5, with 7 bases aligning to TRBD1. V was clipped by 2 bases and J by 3 bases; unmatched bases: 9. Germline lookup yields CDR1 MNHEY and CDR2 SVGAGI. The length of the CDR3 is 16 residues. The CDR3, as DNA: TGTGCCAGCAGTTACGCCTTGGGCCAGGGGGACTATGGCTACACCTTC. This codes for CASSYALGQGDYGYTF.

This rearrangement joins TRBV7-6 to TRBJ1-6, with TRBD1 identical over 10 bases. Germline assignment: CDR1 SGHVS and CDR2 FNYEAQ. Trimming removed 3 bases from V and 5 bases from J; junction bases left unmatched: 7. The CDR3 is 17 amino acids. The CDR3 bases are TGTGCCAGCAGCTTCGCGGGACAGGGGAAAAATAATTCACCCCTCCACTTT. This gives the protein CASSFAGQGKNNSPLHF.